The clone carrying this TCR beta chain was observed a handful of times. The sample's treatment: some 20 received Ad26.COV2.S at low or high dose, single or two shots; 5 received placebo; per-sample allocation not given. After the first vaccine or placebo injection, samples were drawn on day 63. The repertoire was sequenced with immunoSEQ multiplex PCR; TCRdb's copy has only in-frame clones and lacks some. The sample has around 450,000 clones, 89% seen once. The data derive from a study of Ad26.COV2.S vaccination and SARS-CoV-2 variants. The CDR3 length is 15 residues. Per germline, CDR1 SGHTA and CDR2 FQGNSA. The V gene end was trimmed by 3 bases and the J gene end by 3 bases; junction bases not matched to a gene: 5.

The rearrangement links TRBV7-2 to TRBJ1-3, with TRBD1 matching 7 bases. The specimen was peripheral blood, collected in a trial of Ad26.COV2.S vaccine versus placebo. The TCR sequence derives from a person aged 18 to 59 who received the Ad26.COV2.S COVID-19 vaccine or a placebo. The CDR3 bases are TGTGCCAGCAGCTTCCCTGGGACAGTTGGAAACACCATATATTTT. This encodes CASSFPGTVGNTIYF. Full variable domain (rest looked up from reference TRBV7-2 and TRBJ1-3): GAGVSQSPSNKVTEKGKDVELRCDPISGHTALYWYRQSLGQGLEFLIYFQGNSAPDKSGLPSDRFSAERTGGSVSTLTIQRTQQEDSAVYLCASSFPGTVGNTIYFGEGSWLTVV.